This TCR beta chain emerged from a study of blood T cell repertoires in COVID-19. Authors' data handling: Scientists estimated how many nucleated cells there were by amplifying reference gene primers. Assay: immunoSEQ multiplex PCR; the TCRdb copy retains only in-frame clones and omits some. The D gene and trimming were derived from the DNA, and the V and J assignments and clone size from that table. Among fewer than 200,000 clones listed, more than 65% were seen once. This TCR was sampled from a man between 65 and 85 years old with active or convalescent COVID-19. The sequencing input was peripheral blood.

The CDR3 sequence is CASSVQLGGTEAFF. As DNA, the CDR3 is TGTGCCAGCAGCGTACAACTGGGGGGCACTGAAGCTTTCTTT. The chain joins TRBV9 to TRBJ1-1, with a weak D call TRBD1 (5 bases). The CDR3 consists of 14 residues. Germline V CDR1 and CDR2: SGDLS, YYNGEE. Trimming pared 1 base from V and 4 bases from J, leaving 11 bases between. Full variable domain (rest looked up from reference TRBV9 and TRBJ1-1): DSGVTQTPKHLITATGQRVTLRCSPRSGDLSVYWYQQSLDQGLQFLIQYYNGEERAKGNILERFSAQQFPDLHSELNLSSLELGDSALYFCASSVQLGGTEAFFGQGTRLTVV.